This T cell receptor beta chain stems from a study of long-term antiretroviral therapy in people with HIV. Study in general: By about a decade, the earliest samples predate the 2015 immediate-ART recommendation.

Concerning this clone itself: The antigen is unknown.

Germline V lookup: CDR1 MRHNA, CDR2 SNTAGT. The CDR3 has 17 residues. The V and J ends lost 0 bases and 3 bases respectively, with 14 bases between them. Study conclusions and caveats: Older ART regimens were possibly in use when the blood was collected between about 2003 and 2017. Researchers lacked any data on ART adherence, viral resistance or therapy changes.

Sequencing relied on immunoSEQ assay v3.0, run at survey level. Using immunoSEQ multiplex PCR, the repertoire was profiled, and TCRdb retains in-frame clones only, with some absent. The data hold some 31,000 clones, with almost 95% observed a single time. V and J are TRBV6-4 and TRBJ1-4; D might be TRBD1 (5 bases). Here the sequenced sample was unsorted PBMCs, taken more than 7.3 years after starting antiretroviral therapy. This clonotype was sampled from a man over 45 with HIV. CDR3 DNA sequence: TGTGCCAGCAGTGACTCTCTTCCGGGACGGGCTAATGAAAAACTGTTTTTT. This sequence encodes CASSDSLPGRANEKLFF.